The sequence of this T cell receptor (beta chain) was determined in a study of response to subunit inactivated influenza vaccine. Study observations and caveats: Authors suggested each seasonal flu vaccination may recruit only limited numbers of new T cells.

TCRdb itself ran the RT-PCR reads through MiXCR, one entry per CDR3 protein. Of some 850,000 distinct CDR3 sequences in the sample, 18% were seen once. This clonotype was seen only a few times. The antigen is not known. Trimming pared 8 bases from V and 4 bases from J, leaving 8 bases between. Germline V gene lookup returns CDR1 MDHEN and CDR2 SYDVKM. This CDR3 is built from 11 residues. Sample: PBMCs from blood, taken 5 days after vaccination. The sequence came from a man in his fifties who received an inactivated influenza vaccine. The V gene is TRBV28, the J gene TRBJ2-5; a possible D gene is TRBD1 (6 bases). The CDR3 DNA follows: TGTGCCAGCGGACAGATAGAGACCCAGTACTTC. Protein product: CASGQIETQYF.